The rows below give T cell receptor beta chains drawn from one sample of a study of T cell responses to AZD1222 COVID-19 vaccine. The table came from immunoSEQ multiplex PCR; TCRdb's copy has only in-frame clones and leaves some out. The sample holds about 93,000 clones, 85% to 90% seen once. Here the sequenced sample was peripheral blood, taken on day 0 of MenACWY control vaccination. The receptor set was obtained from an adult in good health. Each CDR3 is given with its conserved first and last residue. A D gene is named only where the DNA matches it firmly. Only part of the rows carry a size: once, few, many, or a class if the clone is expanded.

j_call: TRBJ1-5; v_call: TRBV25-1; clone_size: .; d_call: .; cdr3_aa: CASSDDHYQPQHF; cdr3_nt: TGTGCCAGCAGTGACGACCATTATCAGCCCCAGCATTTT
j_call: TRBJ1-2; v_call: TRBV5-6; clone_size: .; d_call: TRBD1; cdr3_aa: CASSRTTGGASGYTF; cdr3_nt: TGTGCCAGCAGCCGAACGACAGGGGGCGCATCTGGCTACACCTTC
j_call: TRBJ1-1; v_call: TRBV6-4; clone_size: .; d_call: .; cdr3_aa: CASSDRENTEAFF; cdr3_nt: TGTGCCAGCAGTGACAGGGAAAACACTGAAGCTTTCTTT
j_call: TRBJ2-2; v_call: TRBV10-3; clone_size: .; d_call: .; cdr3_aa: CAISRDGLLGTGELFF; cdr3_nt: TGTGCCATCAGTAGGGATGGACTCCTGGGCACCGGGGAGCTGTTTTTT
j_call: TRBJ2-1; v_call: TRBV28; clone_size: few; d_call: TRBD1; cdr3_aa: CASSPSGTAYNEQFF; cdr3_nt: TGTGCCAGCAGTCCCTCCGGGACAGCTTACAATGAGCAGTTCTTC
j_call: TRBJ1-1; v_call: TRBV5-1; clone_size: .; d_call: .; cdr3_aa: CASSPIGPGDTEAFF; cdr3_nt: TGCGCCAGCAGTCCTATTGGGCCGGGCGACACTGAAGCTTTCTTT
j_call: TRBJ2-5; v_call: TRBV5-6; clone_size: .; d_call: .; cdr3_aa: CASSSYGVGETQYF; cdr3_nt: TGTGCCAGCAGCTCCTACGGTGTGGGGGAGACCCAGTACTTC
j_call: TRBJ1-1; v_call: TRBV6-5; clone_size: .; d_call: .; cdr3_aa: CASRHGDNTEAFF; cdr3_nt: TGTGCCAGCAGACATGGCGATAACACTGAAGCTTTCTTT
j_call: TRBJ2-7; v_call: TRBV23-1; clone_size: .; d_call: .; cdr3_aa: CASSRTGLRGWQQYF; cdr3_nt: TGCGCCAGCAGTCGAACGGGACTCCGTGGGTGGCAGCAGTACTTC
j_call: TRBJ2-1; v_call: TRBV6-6; clone_size: .; d_call: .; cdr3_aa: CASSPVRGTKKQGEQFF; cdr3_nt: TGTGCCAGCAGTCCCGTCCGGGGGACAAAAAAACAGGGTGAGCAGTTCTTC
j_call: TRBJ2-2; v_call: TRBV5-8; clone_size: .; d_call: .; cdr3_aa: CASSLKQENTGELFF; cdr3_nt: TGTGCCAGCAGCTTGAAACAGGAGAACACCGGGGAGCTGTTTTTT
j_call: TRBJ2-1; v_call: TRBV24-1; clone_size: few; d_call: .; cdr3_aa: CATSDSETYNEQFF; cdr3_nt: TGTGCCACCAGTGATTCAGAGACCTACAATGAGCAGTTCTTC
j_call: TRBJ2-7; v_call: TRBV6-5; clone_size: .; d_call: .; cdr3_aa: CASSLRQDYEQYF; cdr3_nt: TGTGCCAGCAGTTTACGACAGGACTACGAGCAGTACTTC
j_call: TRBJ1-1; v_call: TRBV19; clone_size: .; d_call: .; cdr3_aa: CASSPWRGGTEAFF; cdr3_nt: TGTGCCAGTAGTCCATGGAGGGGGGGAACTGAAGCTTTCTTT
j_call: TRBJ1-2; v_call: TRBV4-3; clone_size: .; d_call: .; cdr3_aa: CASSQMTRYLGGYTF; cdr3_nt: TGCGCCAGCAGCCAGATGACACGATACCTTGGGGGCTACACCTTC
j_call: TRBJ2-1; v_call: TRBV24-1; clone_size: .; d_call: TRBD2; cdr3_aa: CATSDSGGNNEQFF; cdr3_nt: TGTGCCACCAGTGACAGCGGGGGGAATAATGAGCAGTTCTTC
j_call: TRBJ1-2; v_call: TRBV6-5; clone_size: .; d_call: .; cdr3_aa: CASSYANRQPYGYTF; cdr3_nt: TGTGCCAGCAGTTACGCCAATCGGCAGCCATATGGCTACACCTTC
j_call: TRBJ2-7; v_call: TRBV6-5; clone_size: .; d_call: TRBD1; cdr3_aa: CASSYPGQVSYEQYF; cdr3_nt: TGTGCCAGCAGTTACCCGGGACAGGTCTCCTACGAGCAGTACTTC
j_call: TRBJ2-3; v_call: TRBV15; clone_size: .; d_call: .; cdr3_aa: CATSSRYTADTQYF; cdr3_nt: TGTGCCACCAGCAGCCGATACACGGCAGATACGCAGTATTTT
j_call: TRBJ1-1; v_call: TRBV28; clone_size: .; d_call: TRBD1; cdr3_aa: CASSSTGGGAFF; cdr3_nt: TGTGCCAGCAGTTCAACAGGGGGAGGGGCTTTCTTT
j_call: TRBJ1-3; v_call: TRBV19; clone_size: .; d_call: .; cdr3_aa: CASSRQVSGNTIYF; cdr3_nt: TGTGCCAGTAGTCGACAGGTCTCTGGAAACACCATATATTTT
j_call: TRBJ2-7; v_call: TRBV6-6; clone_size: .; d_call: .; cdr3_aa: CASGGAAGEQYF; cdr3_nt: TGTGCCAGCGGGGGGGCGGCTGGCGAGCAGTACTTC
j_call: TRBJ2-1; v_call: TRBV6-5; clone_size: few; d_call: TRBD2; cdr3_aa: CASNSGTSGYNEQFF; cdr3_nt: TGTGCCAGCAATTCCGGGACTAGCGGCTACAATGAGCAGTTCTTC
j_call: TRBJ1-5; v_call: TRBV30; clone_size: .; d_call: .; cdr3_aa: CAWSVSGNQPQHF; cdr3_nt: TGTGCCTGGAGTGTTTCAGGGAATCAGCCCCAGCATTTT
j_call: TRBJ1-2; v_call: TRBV30; clone_size: once; d_call: TRBD1; cdr3_aa: CAWSGFQGGYGYTF; cdr3_nt: TGTGCCTGGAGTGGATTTCAGGGGGGCTATGGCTACACCTTC
j_call: TRBJ2-3; v_call: TRBV24-1; clone_size: .; d_call: TRBD1; cdr3_aa: CATSDPGQGTDTQYF; cdr3_nt: TGTGCCACCAGTGACCCCGGACAGGGGACGGATACGCAGTATTTT
j_call: TRBJ1-2; v_call: TRBV6-6; clone_size: .; d_call: TRBD1; cdr3_aa: CASIRGQGNYGYTF; cdr3_nt: TGTGCCAGCATTCGGGGACAGGGTAATTATGGCTACACCTTC
j_call: TRBJ2-1; v_call: TRBV7-9; clone_size: .; d_call: TRBD1; cdr3_aa: CASIPGDRTYNEQFF; cdr3_nt: TGTGCCAGCATTCCCGGGGACAGAACTTACAATGAGCAGTTCTTC
j_call: TRBJ1-2; v_call: TRBV5-6; clone_size: .; d_call: TRBD1; cdr3_aa: CASSLYRGGYTF; cdr3_nt: TGTGCCAGCAGCTTGTACAGGGGCGGCTACACCTTC
j_call: TRBJ2-7; v_call: TRBV20-1; clone_size: .; d_call: TRBD2; cdr3_aa: CSASQLANPYEQYF; cdr3_nt: TGCAGTGCTAGTCAACTAGCGAACCCCTACGAGCAGTACTTC
j_call: TRBJ2-7; v_call: TRBV6-5; clone_size: .; d_call: .; cdr3_aa: CASSPQEGTYEQYF; cdr3_nt: TGTGCCAGCAGCCCACAGGAGGGGACCTACGAGCAGTACTTC
j_call: TRBJ2-3; v_call: TRBV6-5; clone_size: .; d_call: .; cdr3_aa: CAIRSTDRTDTQYF; cdr3_nt: TGTGCCATCCGATCGACGGACCGCACAGATACGCAGTATTTT
j_call: TRBJ2-3; v_call: TRBV5-1; clone_size: .; d_call: .; cdr3_aa: CARVRNRTFRTAHTDTQYF; cdr3_nt: TGCGCCAGGGTGAGAAATAGGACCTTCAGAACTGCACACACAGATACGCAGTATTTT
j_call: TRBJ1-5; v_call: TRBV6-2/TRBV6-3; clone_size: .; d_call: .; cdr3_aa: CASSYRPAGGNQPQHF; cdr3_nt: TGTGCCAGCAGTTACCGTCCCGCAGGGGGCAATCAGCCCCAGCATTTT
j_call: TRBJ1-1; v_call: TRBV18; clone_size: .; d_call: .; cdr3_aa: CASSPLPETEAFF; cdr3_nt: TGTGCCAGCTCACCACTGCCCGAGACTGAAGCTTTCTTT
j_call: TRBJ1-1; v_call: TRBV19; clone_size: .; d_call: .; cdr3_aa: CASSRGTSSMNTEAFF; cdr3_nt: TGTGCCAGTAGTCGAGGGACAAGTTCGATGAACACTGAAGCTTTCTTT
j_call: TRBJ1-5; v_call: TRBV7-9; clone_size: .; d_call: TRBD1; cdr3_aa: CASSKATGTSQPQHF; cdr3_nt: TGTGCCAGCAGCAAAGCGACAGGGACAAGTCAGCCCCAGCATTTT
j_call: TRBJ1-1; v_call: TRBV10-3; clone_size: .; d_call: .; cdr3_aa: CAISEFGQLNTEAFF; cdr3_nt: TGTGCCATCAGTGAGTTTGGACAGTTGAACACTGAAGCTTTCTTT
j_call: TRBJ1-1; v_call: TRBV14; clone_size: .; d_call: .; cdr3_aa: CASSRGGKTEAFF; cdr3_nt: TGTGCCAGCAGCCGGGGAGGGAAGACTGAAGCTTTCTTT
j_call: TRBJ2-7; v_call: TRBV2; clone_size: .; d_call: .; cdr3_aa: CASSEGPGISGYEQYF; cdr3_nt: TGTGCCAGCAGTGAAGGGCCCGGGATTTCGGGCTACGAGCAGTACTTC
j_call: TRBJ2-1; v_call: TRBV10-1; clone_size: .; d_call: .; cdr3_aa: CASSELVGNEQFF; cdr3_nt: TGCGCCAGCAGTGAGTTGGTTGGCAATGAGCAGTTCTTC
j_call: TRBJ1-5; v_call: TRBV30; clone_size: .; d_call: .; cdr3_aa: CAWSVGGHSNQPQHF; cdr3_nt: TGTGCCTGGAGTGTAGGAGGGCATAGCAATCAGCCCCAGCATTTT
j_call: TRBJ1-5; v_call: TRBV28; clone_size: .; d_call: .; cdr3_aa: CASSFTAGQPQHF; cdr3_nt: TGTGCCAGCAGTTTTACCGCTGGCCAGCCCCAGCATTTT
j_call: TRBJ2-3; v_call: TRBV24-1; clone_size: .; d_call: TRBD2; cdr3_aa: CATSDTGTRVSDTQYF; cdr3_nt: TGTGCCACCAGTGACACCGGGACTAGGGTGTCAGATACGCAGTATTTT
j_call: TRBJ2-3; v_call: TRBV7-2; clone_size: .; d_call: TRBD2; cdr3_aa: CASSLAKVAGTPTDTQYF; cdr3_nt: TGTGCCAGCAGCTTAGCGAAGGTAGCGGGGACCCCCACAGATACGCAGTATTTT
j_call: TRBJ1-4; v_call: TRBV9; clone_size: .; d_call: TRBD1; cdr3_aa: CASSVSQGQGGEKLFF; cdr3_nt: TGTGCCAGCAGCGTCTCCCAAGGGCAGGGGGGAGAAAAACTGTTTTTT
j_call: TRBJ1-5; v_call: TRBV28; clone_size: .; d_call: .; cdr3_aa: CASSTNQPQHF; cdr3_nt: TGTGCCAGCAGTACCAATCAGCCCCAGCATTTT
j_call: TRBJ2-3; v_call: TRBV3-1/TRBV3-2; clone_size: .; d_call: .; cdr3_aa: CASSQDPGRKEYF; cdr3_nt: TGTGCCAGCAGCCAAGATCCGGGGCGCAAGGAGTATTTT
j_call: TRBJ1-1; v_call: TRBV6-5; clone_size: .; d_call: TRBD1; cdr3_aa: CASSLITGTAEAFF; cdr3_nt: TGTGCCAGCAGCCTCATAACCGGGACAGCTGAAGCTTTCTTT